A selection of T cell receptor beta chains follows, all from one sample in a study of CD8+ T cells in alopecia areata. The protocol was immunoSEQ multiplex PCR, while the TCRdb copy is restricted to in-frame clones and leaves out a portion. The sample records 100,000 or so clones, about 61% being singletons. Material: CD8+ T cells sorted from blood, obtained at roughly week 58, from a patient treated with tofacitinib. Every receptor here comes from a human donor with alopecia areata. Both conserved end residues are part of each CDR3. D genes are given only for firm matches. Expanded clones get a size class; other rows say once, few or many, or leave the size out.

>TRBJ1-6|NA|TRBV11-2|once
TGTGCCAGCAGCTTACGGCAATATAATTCACCCCTCCACTTT
CASSLRQYNSPLHF
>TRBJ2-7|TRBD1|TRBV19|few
TGTGCCAGCGAACTGGGACAGGGTGGCGAGCAGTACTTC
CASELGQGGEQYF
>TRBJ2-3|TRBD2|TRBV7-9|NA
TGTGCCAGCAGCTTAGGGACTAGCGGAGACAGCACAGATACGCAGTATTTT
CASSLGTSGDSTDTQYF
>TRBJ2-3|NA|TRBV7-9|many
TGTGCCAGCAGCTTAAATTGGCAGGGTCGCACAGATACGCAGTATTTT
CASSLNWQGRTDTQYF
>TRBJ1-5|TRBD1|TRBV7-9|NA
TGTGCCAGCAGCGGGACAGGGTTCACTCAGCCCCAGCATTTT
CASSGTGFTQPQHF
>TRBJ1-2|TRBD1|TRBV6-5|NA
TGTGCCAGCAGAGGGACAGGCTATGGCTACACCTTC
CASRGTGYGYTF
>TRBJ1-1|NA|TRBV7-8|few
TGTGCCAGCAGCTTAACAGGGAACACTGAAGCTTTCTTT
CASSLTGNTEAFF
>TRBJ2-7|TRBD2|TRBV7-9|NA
TGTGCCAGCAGCCCCCCCCTGCGTAGCGGGTCCTACGAGCAGTACTTC
CASSPPLRSGSYEQYF
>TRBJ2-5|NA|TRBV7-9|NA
TGTGCCAGCAGCTCCCCCCGGGACCCCAAGGGGGAGACCCAGTACTTC
CASSSPRDPKGETQYF
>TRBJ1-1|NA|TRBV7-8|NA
TGTGCCAGCAGCTTATCGAAATTGCGGGACACTGAAGCTTTCTTT
CASSLSKLRDTEAFF
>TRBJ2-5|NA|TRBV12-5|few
TGTGCTAGTGGTTTGGTTTCCCTCACGACGTACCAAGAGACCCAGTACTTC
CASGLVSLTTYQETQYF